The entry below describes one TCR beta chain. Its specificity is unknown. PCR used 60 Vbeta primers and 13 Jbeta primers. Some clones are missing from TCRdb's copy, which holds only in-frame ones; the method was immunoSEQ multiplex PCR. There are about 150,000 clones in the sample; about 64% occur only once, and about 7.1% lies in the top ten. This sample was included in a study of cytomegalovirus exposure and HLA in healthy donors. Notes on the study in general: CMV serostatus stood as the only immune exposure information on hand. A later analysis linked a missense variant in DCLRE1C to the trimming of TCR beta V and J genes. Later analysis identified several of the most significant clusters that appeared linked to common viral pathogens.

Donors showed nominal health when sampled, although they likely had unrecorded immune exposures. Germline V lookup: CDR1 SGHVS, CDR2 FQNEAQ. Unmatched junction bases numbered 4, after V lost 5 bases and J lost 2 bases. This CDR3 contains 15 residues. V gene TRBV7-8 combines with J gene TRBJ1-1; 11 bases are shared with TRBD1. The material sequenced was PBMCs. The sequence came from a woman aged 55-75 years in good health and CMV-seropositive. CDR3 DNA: TGTGCCAGCAGCCAGGACAGGGGGCAAAACACTGAAGCTTTCTTT. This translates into CASSQDRGQNTEAFF.